Below are 15 T cell receptor beta chains sequenced from a single sample in a study of immune evolution from preneoplasia to lung adenocarcinoma. Clones were read by immunoSEQ multiplex PCR, and TCRdb kept only the in-frame ones, dropping some. The table lists around 2,400 clones, 40% of them singletons. What was sequenced was FFPE adjacent normal lung tissue. Receptors were obtained from a person aged 55-80 years with lung adenocarcinoma.

CDR3 region: CASSPQSSYNEQFF. The CDR3 DNA is TGCGCCAGCAGCCCCCAAAGCTCCTACAATGAGCAGTTCTTC. The chain has TRBV5-1 and TRBJ2-1; no clear D. Trimming shortened V by 4 bases and J by 0 bases, and 8 bases separated the two germline ends. The CDR3 has 14 amino acids. Germline assignment: CDR1 SGHRS and CDR2 YFSETQ.

The gene calls are TRBV9 and TRBJ1-5, with D hard to call. The CDR3 sequence is 14 residues long. Germline lookup yields CDR1 SGDLS and CDR2 YYNGEE. Trimming took off 1 base at V and 2 bases at J, with 7 bases between the two ends. CDR3 DNA: TGTGCCAGCAGCGTAACCGGGGGCAATCAGCCCCAGCATTTT. This translates into CASSVTGGNQPQHF. Together with reference TRBV9 and TRBJ1-5, the CDR3 gives the full variable domain: DSGVTQTPKHLITATGQRVTLRCSPRSGDLSVYWYQQSLDQGLQFLIQYYNGEERAKGNILERFSAQQFPDLHSELNLSSLELGDSALYFCASSVTGGNQPQHFGDGTRLSIL.

This clone was counted between two and nine times. The chain joins TRBV5-1 to TRBJ2-1, with TRBD2 matching over 9 bases. This CDR3 comprises 16 residues. The ends lost 0 bases at V and 8 bases at J; junction bases unmatched: 9. Germline CDR1 reads SGHRS; CDR2 reads YFSETQ. The CDR3 loop reads CASSLEGTSSWDEQFF. The CDR3 nucleotides read TGCGCCAGCAGCTTGGAAGGGACTAGCTCCTGGGATGAGCAGTTCTTC.

V is TRBV21-1 and J is TRBJ2-7; the listed D gene, TRBD1, was not tested against the DNA. TRBV21-1 is given as a pseudogene. The CDR3 covers 18 residues. The CDR3 DNA sequence: TGTGCCAGCAGCGAAGGCCGGGACAGCCATTATGGGCCCTACGAGCAGTACTTC. Translated: CASSEGRDSHYGPYEQYF.

The J gene is TRBJ2-1, the V gene TRBV13, with a tentative D call TRBD1 (5 bases). Germline V gene data show CDR1 as PRHDT and CDR2 as FYEKMQ (reference sequence). Between the trimmed V and J ends, which lost 5 bases and 7 bases, there was a span of 15 bases. CDR3 length: 14 amino acids. CDR3 residues: CASSPRPSGNEQFF. The CDR3 DNA is TGTGCCAGCAGCCCCCGCCCCTCAGGGAATGAGCAGTTCTTC.

The chain couples TRBV6-5 to TRBJ2-7, with TRBD1 matching over 7 bases. Germline CDR1 is MNHEY and CDR2 is SVGAGI. V trimming: 6 bases; J trimming: 2 bases; junction bases outside the gene matches: 7. This CDR3 is 14 amino acids long. CDR3 sequence: CASSRAGGTYEQYF. The CDR3, as DNA: TGTGCCAGCAGCCGAGCAGGGGGTACCTACGAGCAGTACTTC.

This chain joins TRBV11-3 and TRBJ2-1; D possibly corresponds to TRBD2 (6 bases). Trimming cost V 0 bases and J 10 bases, with 7 bases left between them. The CDR3 extends over 12 amino acids. From germline, CDR1 is SGHNT and CDR2 YENEEA. CDR3 DNA: TGTGCCAGCAGCTTAGATCGGGGGGAGCAGTTCTTC. Translating gives CASSLDRGEQFF.

The V call is TRBV11-3, the J call TRBJ2-7; TRBD1 matches 11 bases. With 3 bases clipped from V and 7 bases from J, the junction kept 2 bases outside the gene matches. CDR1 is SGHNT, CDR2 YENEEA, per germline. This CDR3 spans 13 amino acids. The CDR3 reads CASSFGTGGEQYF. DNA for the CDR3: TGTGCCAGCAGCTTCGGGACAGGGGGTGAGCAGTACTTC.

V is TRBV4-1 and J is TRBJ2-1, with D uncertain. The CDR3 totals 14 residues. Germline assignment: CDR1 MGHRA and CDR2 YSYEKL. V dropped 0 bases and J dropped 1 base, with 4 bases sitting between them. The CDR3 reads CASSQEWSYNEQFF. Here the CDR3 DNA reads TGCGCCAGCAGCCAAGAATGGTCCTACAATGAGCAGTTCTTC.

This chain joins TRBV5-1 and TRBJ2-5; a weak D match, TRBD2 (5 bases). Trimming stripped 1 base from V and 2 bases from J, with 9 bases between. This CDR3 is 14 amino acids long. The germline V gene encodes CDR1 SGHRS and CDR2 YFSETQ. CDR3 in DNA: TGCGCCAGCAGCTTGTTTACTAGACAAGAGACCCAGTACTTC. This gives the protein CASSLFTRQETQYF.

This clone is large (0.1 to 1%) in the sample. The chain carries TRBV9 and TRBJ1-2; 10 bases are a match to TRBD1. Germline V gene data show CDR1 as SGDLS and CDR2 as YYNGEE. This CDR3 contains 17 residues. Germline trimming cut 0 bases from V and 4 bases from J; bases unmatched to any gene: 9. For the CDR3, the DNA is TGTGCCAGCAGCGTAGAACAAGGGACAGGGGATGGCTATGGCTACACCTTC. Translated: CASSVEQGTGDGYGYTF.

The chain couples TRBV7-4 to TRBJ1-2; 9 bases are a match to TRBD1. This CDR3 has 18 amino acids. J gave up 1 base and V 2 bases, and 11 bases lay outside the gene matches. Germline values: CDR1 SGHVT, CDR2 SQSDAQ. CDR3 protein: CASSLSERGQGLNYGYTF. CDR3 in DNA: TGTGCCAGCAGCTTAAGCGAAAGGGGACAGGGACTTAACTATGGCTACACCTTC.

This clone was counted a few times. J is TRBJ1-2 and V is TRBV25-1; D uncertain. The germline CDR1 and CDR2 sequences are MGHDK and SYGVNS. V was trimmed by 7 bases and J by 2 bases, leaving 8 bases between them. There are 12 residues in the CDR3. CDR3 sequence reads: CASNQQNYGYTF. Here the CDR3 DNA reads TGTGCCAGCAACCAACAGAACTATGGCTACACCTTC.

The chain recombines TRBV19 with TRBJ1-2; possibly TRBD1 for D (5 bases). This CDR3 has 14 amino acids. Germline V lookup: CDR1 LNHDA, CDR2 SQIVND (reference sequence). V lost 6 bases to trimming and J lost 4 bases, with 15 bases between them. The CDR3 nucleotides are TGTGCCAGTAGCTTTGGTGGGGGAGTCTATGGCTACACCTTC. It encodes CASSFGGGVYGYTF.

This clone was counted a few times. V and J are TRBV2 and TRBJ2-1; 7 bases are shared with TRBD1. Germline V gives CDR1 SNHLY, CDR2 FYNNEI. V was clipped by 5 bases and J by 3 bases; unmatched bases: 7. CDR3 length: 15 residues. The CDR3 loop reads CASSSDRPLYNEQFF. In DNA form, the CDR3 reads TGTGCCAGCAGTTCGGACAGGCCACTCTACAATGAGCAGTTCTTC.